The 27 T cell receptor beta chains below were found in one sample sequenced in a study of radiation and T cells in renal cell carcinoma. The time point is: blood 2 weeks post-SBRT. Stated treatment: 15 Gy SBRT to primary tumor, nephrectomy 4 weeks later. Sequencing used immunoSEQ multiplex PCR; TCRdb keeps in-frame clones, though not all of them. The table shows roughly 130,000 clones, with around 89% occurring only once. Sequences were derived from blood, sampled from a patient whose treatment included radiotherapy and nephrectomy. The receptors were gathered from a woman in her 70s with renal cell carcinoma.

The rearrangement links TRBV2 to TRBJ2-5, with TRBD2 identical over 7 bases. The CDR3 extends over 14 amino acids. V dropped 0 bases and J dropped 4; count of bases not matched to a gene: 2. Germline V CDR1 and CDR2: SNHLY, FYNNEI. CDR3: CASSEAGRGETQYF. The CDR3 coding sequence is TGTGCCAGCAGTGAAGCGGGGAGGGGAGAGACCCAGTACTTC.

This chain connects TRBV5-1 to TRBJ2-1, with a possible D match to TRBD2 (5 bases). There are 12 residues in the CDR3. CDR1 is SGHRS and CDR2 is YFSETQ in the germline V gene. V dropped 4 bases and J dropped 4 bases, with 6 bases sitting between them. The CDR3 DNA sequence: TGCGCCAGCAGCGAGGGATACAATGAGCAGTTCTTC. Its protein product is CASSEGYNEQFF.

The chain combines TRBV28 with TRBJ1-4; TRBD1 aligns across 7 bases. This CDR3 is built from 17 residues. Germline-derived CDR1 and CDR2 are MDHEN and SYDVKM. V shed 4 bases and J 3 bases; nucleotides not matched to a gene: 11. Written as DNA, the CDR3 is TGTGCCAGCAGTTCCCTAAGGAGGGGGCATGCTAATGAAAAACTGTTTTTT. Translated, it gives CASSSLRRGHANEKLFF.

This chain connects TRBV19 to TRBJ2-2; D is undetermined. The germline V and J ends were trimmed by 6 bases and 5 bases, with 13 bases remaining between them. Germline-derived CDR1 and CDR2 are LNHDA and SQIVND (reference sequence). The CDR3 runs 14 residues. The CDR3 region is CASSPYGPTGELFF. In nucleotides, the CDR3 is TGTGCCAGTAGCCCATATGGTCCTACCGGGGAGCTGTTTTTT.

Here the CDR3 reads CASSLSGGAIAEAFF. For the CDR3, the DNA is TGTGCCAGCAGCTTAAGCGGGGGGGCCATCGCTGAAGCTTTCTTT. The rearrangement joins TRBV7-3 to TRBJ1-1; D is perhaps TRBD1 (6 bases). This CDR3 contains 15 residues. In germline, CDR1 is SGHTA, CDR2 FQGTGA. V gave up 1 base and J gave up 6 bases, with 15 bases separating them.

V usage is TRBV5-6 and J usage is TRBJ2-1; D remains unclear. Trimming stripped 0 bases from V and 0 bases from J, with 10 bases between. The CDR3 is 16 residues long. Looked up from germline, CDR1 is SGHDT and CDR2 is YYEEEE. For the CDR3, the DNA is TGTGCCAGCAGCTTGGAGCGCGGAACCTCCTACAATGAGCAGTTCTTC. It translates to CASSLERGTSYNEQFF.

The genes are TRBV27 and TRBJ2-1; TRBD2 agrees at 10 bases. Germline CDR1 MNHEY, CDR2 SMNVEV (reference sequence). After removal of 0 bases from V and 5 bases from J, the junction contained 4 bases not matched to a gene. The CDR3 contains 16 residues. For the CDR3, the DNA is TGTGCCAGCAGTTTATCGATAGCGGGGGGTGACAATGAGCAGTTCTTC. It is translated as CASSLSIAGGDNEQFF.

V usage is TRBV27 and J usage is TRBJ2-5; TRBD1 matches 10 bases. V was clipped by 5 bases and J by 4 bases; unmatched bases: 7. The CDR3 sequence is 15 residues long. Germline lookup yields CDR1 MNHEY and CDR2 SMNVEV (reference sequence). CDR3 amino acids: CASSASTGGTETQYF. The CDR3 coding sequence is TGTGCCAGCAGTGCCTCGACAGGGGGCACAGAGACCCAGTACTTC.

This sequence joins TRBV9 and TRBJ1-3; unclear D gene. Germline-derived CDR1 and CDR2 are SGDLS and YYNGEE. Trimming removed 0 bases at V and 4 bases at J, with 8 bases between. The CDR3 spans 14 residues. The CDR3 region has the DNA TGTGCCAGCAGCGTAGACCCAGAAGGAAACACCATATATTTT. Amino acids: CASSVDPEGNTIYF.

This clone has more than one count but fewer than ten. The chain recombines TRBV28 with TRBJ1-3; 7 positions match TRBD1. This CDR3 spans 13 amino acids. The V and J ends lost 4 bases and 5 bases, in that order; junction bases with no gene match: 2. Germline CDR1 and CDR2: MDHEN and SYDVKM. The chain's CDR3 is CASSSTGRNTIYF. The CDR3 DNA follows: TGTGCCAGCAGTTCGACAGGGCGAAACACCATATATTTT. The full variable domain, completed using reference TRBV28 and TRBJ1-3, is DVKVTQSSRYLVKRTGEKVFLECVQDMDHENMFWYRQDPGLGLRLIYFSYDVKMKEKGDIPEGYSVSREKKERFSLILESASTNQTSMYLCASSSTGRNTIYFGEGSWLTVV.

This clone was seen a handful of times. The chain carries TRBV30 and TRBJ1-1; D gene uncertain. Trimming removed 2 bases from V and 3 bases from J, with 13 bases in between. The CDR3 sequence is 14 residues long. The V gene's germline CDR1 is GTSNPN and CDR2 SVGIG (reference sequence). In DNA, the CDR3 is TGTGCCTGGAGTCTTCAGAAGCGGGACACTGAAGCTTTCTTT. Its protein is CAWSLQKRDTEAFF.

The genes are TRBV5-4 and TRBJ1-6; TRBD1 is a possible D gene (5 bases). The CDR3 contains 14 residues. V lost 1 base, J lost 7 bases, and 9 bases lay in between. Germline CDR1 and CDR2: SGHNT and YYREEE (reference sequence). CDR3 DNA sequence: TGTGCCAGCAGCTTGTTCCAGGGAAATTCACCCCTCCACTTT. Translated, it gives CASSLFQGNSPLHF.

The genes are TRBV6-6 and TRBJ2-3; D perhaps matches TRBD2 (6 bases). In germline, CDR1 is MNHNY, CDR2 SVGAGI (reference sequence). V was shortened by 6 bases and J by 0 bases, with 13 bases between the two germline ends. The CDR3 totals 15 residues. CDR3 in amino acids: CASRRDGISTDTQYF. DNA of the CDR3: TGTGCCAGCAGGCGGGACGGGATAAGCACAGATACGCAGTATTTT.

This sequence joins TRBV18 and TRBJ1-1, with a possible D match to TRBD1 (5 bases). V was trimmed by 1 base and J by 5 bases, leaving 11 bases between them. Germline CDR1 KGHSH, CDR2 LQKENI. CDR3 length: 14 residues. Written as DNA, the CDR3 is TGTGCCAGCTCACCACGGGACGGGGGGACTGAAGCTTTCTTT. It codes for CASSPRDGGTEAFF.

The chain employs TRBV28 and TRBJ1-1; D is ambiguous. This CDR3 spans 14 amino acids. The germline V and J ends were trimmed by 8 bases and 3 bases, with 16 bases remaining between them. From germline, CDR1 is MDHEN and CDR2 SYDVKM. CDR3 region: CASRSGRSYTEAFF. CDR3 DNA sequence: TGTGCCAGCCGGTCAGGACGGTCGTACACTGAAGCTTTCTTT.

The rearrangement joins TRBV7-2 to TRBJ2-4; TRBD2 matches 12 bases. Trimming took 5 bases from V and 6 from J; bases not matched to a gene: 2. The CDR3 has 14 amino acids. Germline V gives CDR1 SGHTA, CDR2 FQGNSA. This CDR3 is CASSLLAGGNIQYF. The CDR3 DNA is TGTGCCAGCAGCCTACTAGCGGGGGGAAACATTCAGTACTTC.

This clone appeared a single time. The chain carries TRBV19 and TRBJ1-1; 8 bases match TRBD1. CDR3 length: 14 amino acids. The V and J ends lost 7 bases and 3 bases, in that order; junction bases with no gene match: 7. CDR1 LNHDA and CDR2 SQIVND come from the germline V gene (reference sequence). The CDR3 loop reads CASIRTGRDTEAFF. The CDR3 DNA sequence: TGTGCCAGTATACGGACAGGGAGGGACACTGAAGCTTTCTTT. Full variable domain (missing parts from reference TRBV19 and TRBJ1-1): DGGITQSPKYLFRKEGQNVTLSCEQNLNHDAMYWYRQDPGQGLRLIYYSQIVNDFQKGDIAEGYSVSREKKESFPLTVTSAQKNPTAFYLCASIRTGRDTEAFFGQGTRLTVV.

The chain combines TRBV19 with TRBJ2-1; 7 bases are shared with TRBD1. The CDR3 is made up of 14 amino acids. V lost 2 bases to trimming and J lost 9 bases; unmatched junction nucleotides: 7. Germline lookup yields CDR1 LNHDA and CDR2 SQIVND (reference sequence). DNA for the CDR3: TGTGCCAGTAGTATATACAGGGGAGCCGGTGAGCAGTTCTTC. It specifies CASSIYRGAGEQFF.

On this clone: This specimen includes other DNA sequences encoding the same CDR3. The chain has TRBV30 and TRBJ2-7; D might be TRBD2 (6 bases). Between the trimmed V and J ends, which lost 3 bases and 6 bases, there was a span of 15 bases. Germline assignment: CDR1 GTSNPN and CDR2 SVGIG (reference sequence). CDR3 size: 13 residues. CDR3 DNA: TGTGCCTGGAGGACTAGTGGATCCGGCGAGCAGTACTTC. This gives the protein CAWRTSGSGEQYF.

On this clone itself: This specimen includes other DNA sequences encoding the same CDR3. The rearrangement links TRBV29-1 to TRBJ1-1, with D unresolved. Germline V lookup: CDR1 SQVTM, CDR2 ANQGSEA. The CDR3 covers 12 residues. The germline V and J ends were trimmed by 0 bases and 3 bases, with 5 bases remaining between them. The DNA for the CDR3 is TGCAGCGTTGAAGATGGGGACACTGAAGCTTTCTTT. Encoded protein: CSVEDGDTEAFF.

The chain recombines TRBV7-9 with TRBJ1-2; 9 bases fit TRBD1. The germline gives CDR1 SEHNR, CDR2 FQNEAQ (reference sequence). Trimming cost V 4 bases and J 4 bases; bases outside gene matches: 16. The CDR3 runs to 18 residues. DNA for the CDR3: TGTGCCAGCAGCTCTCAACAGGGACAGGGAAGAACTACCTATGGCTACACCTTC. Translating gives CASSSQQGQGRTTYGYTF.

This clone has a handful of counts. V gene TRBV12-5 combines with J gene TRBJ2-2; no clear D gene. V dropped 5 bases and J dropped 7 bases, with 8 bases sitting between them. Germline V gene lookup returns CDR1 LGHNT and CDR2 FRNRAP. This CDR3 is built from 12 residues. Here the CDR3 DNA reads TGTGCTAGTGGTCCCAGCCACGGGGAGCTGTTTTTT. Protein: CASGPSHGELFF. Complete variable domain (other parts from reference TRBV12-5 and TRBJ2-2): DARVTQTPRHKVTEMGQEVTMRCQPILGHNTVFWYRQTMMQGLELLAYFRNRAPLDDSGMPKDRFSAEMPDATLATLKIQPSEPRDSAVYFCASGPSHGELFFGEGSRLTVL.

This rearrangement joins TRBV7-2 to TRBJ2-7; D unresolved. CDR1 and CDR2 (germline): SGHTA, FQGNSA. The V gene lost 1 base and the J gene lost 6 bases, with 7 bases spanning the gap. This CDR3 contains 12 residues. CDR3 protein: CASSLDLGEQYF. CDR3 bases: TGTGCCAGCAGCTTAGATTTGGGCGAGCAGTACTTC.

The CDR3 sequence: CASSEGWDRGYEQYF. DNA for the CDR3: TGTGCCAGCAGTGAAGGATGGGACAGAGGCTACGAGCAGTACTTC. V and J are TRBV25-1 and TRBJ2-7; TRBD1 agrees at 7 bases. This CDR3 is built from 15 residues. The V segment lost 2 bases and the J segment 3 bases; nucleotides outside the gene matches: 7. Germline CDR1 MGHDK, CDR2 SYGVNS.

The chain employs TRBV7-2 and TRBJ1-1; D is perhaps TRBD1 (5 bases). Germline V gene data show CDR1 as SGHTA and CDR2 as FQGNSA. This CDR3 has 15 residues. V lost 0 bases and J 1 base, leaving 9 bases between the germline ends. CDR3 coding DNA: TGTGCCAGCAGCTTAGCAGGGGCTGGGAACACTGAAGCTTTCTTT. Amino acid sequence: CASSLAGAGNTEAFF.

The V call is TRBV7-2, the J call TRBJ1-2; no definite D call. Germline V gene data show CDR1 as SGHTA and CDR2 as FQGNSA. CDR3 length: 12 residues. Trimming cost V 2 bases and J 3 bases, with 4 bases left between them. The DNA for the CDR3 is TGTGCCAGCAGCTTAAAAGACTATGGCTACACCTTC. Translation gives CASSLKDYGYTF.

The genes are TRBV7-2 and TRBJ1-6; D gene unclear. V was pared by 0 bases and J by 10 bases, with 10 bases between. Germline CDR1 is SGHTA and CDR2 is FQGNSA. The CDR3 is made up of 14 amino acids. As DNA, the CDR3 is TGTGCCAGCAGCTTAGCGCTTGGCAACTCACCCCTCCACTTT. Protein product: CASSLALGNSPLHF.